Listed below are T cell receptor beta chains from one sample, sequenced in a study of blood T cells in healthy people across ages. TCRdb fed the 5' RACE reads into MiXCR, producing one record per CDR3 protein. The data show hundreds of thousands of distinct CDR3 sequences, roughly 64% seen once. The specimen sequenced was blood. The receptors shown here come from a man younger than 45 in good health. Both conserved end residues are part of each CDR3. The D gene is left open where the match is weak. Only some rows state a clone size, as once, few, many or a class for expanded clones.

j_call clone_size d_call v_call cdr3_nt cdr3_aa
TRBJ2-1 - TRBD1 TRBV4-3 TGCGCCAGCAGCCAAGAAGGGGACAGGTACAATGAGCAGTTCTTC CASSQEGDRYNEQFF
TRBJ2-1 few - TRBV20-1 TGCAGTGCTAGAGGAAGGGGGGCTAGCTCCTACAATGAGCAGTTCTTC CSARGRGASSYNEQFF
TRBJ2-1 - - TRBV6-6 TGTGCCAGCAGTTCGTCGACGTCAGGGCAGTTCTTC CASSSSTSGQFF
TRBJ2-1 - TRBD2 TRBV6-6 TGTGCCAGCAGCCCAGGTAGCGGGGGGGTGCAGTTTTTC CASSPGSGGVQFF
TRBJ2-1 - - TRBV11-2 TGTGCCAGCAGCCCGCGACGCCGGAGAGAGTCCTACAATGAGCAGTTCTTC CASSPRRRRESYNEQFF
TRBJ2-7 - - TRBV7-2 TGTGCCAGCAGCCACAGCTCACCGCGGGCCTACGAGCAGTACTTC CASSHSSPRAYEQYF
TRBJ1-4 - - TRBV25-1 TGTGCCAGCAGTGAATCAGGGTCCTCCGGGGAAAAACTGTTTTTT CASSESGSSGEKLFF
TRBJ2-1 - TRBD2 TRBV6-5 TGTGCCAGCAGAGAACTAGCGGGATACAATGAGCAGTTCTTC CASRELAGYNEQFF
TRBJ2-6 few - TRBV4-3 TGCGCCAGCAGCCAAGATCCCCTCTTAGGGTCTGGGGCCAACGTCCTGACTTTC CASSQDPLLGSGANVLTF
TRBJ2-3 - TRBD2 TRBV19 TGTGCCAGTAGTTATCGAGCGGGAGCCCCCACAGATACGCAGTATTTT CASSYRAGAPTDTQYF
TRBJ1-1 - - TRBV10-3 TGTGCCCTACGACAATCGGGGAACACTGAAGCTTTCTTT CALRQSGNTEAFF
TRBJ2-3 - - TRBV29-1 TGCAGCGCCCAGCGAGGCTCAGGCACAGATACGCAGTATTTT CSAQRGSGTDTQYF
TRBJ2-3 once TRBD2 TRBV9 TGTGCCAGCAGCGTTTCTAGCGGGCCTACCACAGATACGCAGTATTTT CASSVSSGPTTDTQYF
TRBJ2-1 few TRBD2 TRBV11-2 TGTGCCAGCAGCCAGCTAGCGGCAAGCGCGCAGTTCTTC CASSQLAASAQFF
TRBJ2-7 - TRBD2 TRBV10-3 TGTGCCATCAGTGATCCCGGACTAGCGGAGGCCTACGAGCAGTACTTC CAISDPGLAEAYEQYF
TRBJ2-7 - TRBD2 TRBV27 TGTGCCAGCCGCCGGGCGGTAGCGGGAGCTTACGAGCAGTACTTC CASRRAVAGAYEQYF
TRBJ2-7 once - TRBV30 TGTGCCTGGAGTGTACGGGCAGGGCAATCCTACGAGCAGTACTTC CAWSVRAGQSYEQYF
TRBJ2-7 few TRBD1 TRBV6-6 TGTGCCAGCAGTTTAAAGACAGGGACCTACGAGCAGTACTTC CASSLKTGTYEQYF
TRBJ1-2 - TRBD1 TRBV7-2 TGTGCCAGCAGCTTCCTTGATCAGGGGGAACTTGGCTACACCTTC CASSFLDQGELGYTF
TRBJ2-7 - TRBD2 TRBV14 TGTGCCAGCAGCCCCGGACTAGCGGGAGCGACCTACGAGCAGTACTTC CASSPGLAGATYEQYF
TRBJ2-5 - - TRBV7-9 TGTGCCAGCAGCTCGCCGACTAAGCTGGAGGAGCAGTACTTC CASSSPTKLEEQYF
TRBJ1-2 few - TRBV3-1 TGTGCCAGCAGCCCCCCGCAGTGGGCCTATGGCTACACCTTC CASSPPQWAYGYTF
TRBJ1-2 - - TRBV9 TGTGCCAGCAGCCCCACGGGCTCCTTTACCTATGGCTACACCTTC CASSPTGSFTYGYTF
TRBJ1-4 - - TRBV6-5 TGTGCCAGCAGGCTAGTGACAACAACTAATGAAAAACTGTTTTTT CASRLVTTTNEKLFF
TRBJ2-3 few - TRBV7-9 TGTGCCAGCAGCCCCTGGGTTGCTCGAGATACGCAGTATTTT CASSPWVARDTQYF
TRBJ1-2 - - TRBV6-2/TRBV6-3 TGTGCCAGCAGTTACGGAGGGTTTGGCTACACCTTC CASSYGGFGYTF
TRBJ2-5 - - TRBV12-3/TRBV12-4 TGTGCCAGCAGTTTGGTTCGGAGGGGAGAGGGGCAAGAGACCCAGTACTTC CASSLVRRGEGQETQYF
TRBJ2-1 - - TRBV3-1 TGTGCCAGCAGCCCCATGGTCTCAGGGAACAATGAGCAGTTCTTC CASSPMVSGNNEQFF